These 18 T cell receptor beta chains originate from one sample sequenced in a study of cytomegalovirus exposure and HLA in healthy donors. 13 Jbeta primers and 60 Vbeta primers were used for the PCR. Assay used: immunoSEQ multiplex PCR; TCRdb lists only in-frame clones, some missing. Altogether about 85,000 clones are present, over 70% being singletons, with the ten largest covering roughly 32%. Sequenced material: PBMCs. The source is a man aged 50-60 years in good health and CMV-seropositive.

The chain joins TRBV14 to TRBJ2-1, with 10 bases fitting TRBD2. The CDR3 is made up of 18 amino acids. J lost 1 base, V lost 1 base, and 7 bases had no gene match. Germline CDR1 and CDR2: SGHDN and FVKESK. In DNA form, the CDR3 reads TGTGCCAGCAGCCAAGGCCTAGCGGGAGCGGGTTCCTACAATGAGCAGTTCTTC. Amino acids: CASSQGLAGAGSYNEQFF.

The genes are TRBV30 and TRBJ2-7; 7 bases line up with TRBD1. CDR3 length: 13 amino acids. The V segment lost 5 bases and the J segment 5 bases; nucleotides outside the gene matches: 9. Germline lookup yields CDR1 GTSNPN and CDR2 SVGIG (reference sequence). CDR3 in amino acids: CAWATGADDEQYF. CDR3 nucleotide sequence: TGTGCCTGGGCCACAGGGGCGGACGACGAGCAGTACTTC.

The chain joins TRBV7-9 to TRBJ2-5, with 9 bases that match TRBD1. The germline CDR1 and CDR2 sequences are SEHNR and FQNEAQ (reference sequence). The CDR3 consists of 14 residues. Trimming took 5 bases from V and 4 from J; bases not matched to a gene: 5. The CDR3 DNA is TGTGCCAGCAGCCTCACAGGGGGCTCAGAGACCCAGTACTTC. Protein sequence: CASSLTGGSETQYF. The whole variable domain, remainder taken from reference TRBV7-9 and TRBJ2-5, is DTGVSQNPRHKITKRGQNVTFRCDPISEHNRLYWYRQTLGQGPEFLTYFQNEAQLEKSRLLSDRFSAERPKGSFSTLEIQRTEQGDSAMYLCASSLTGGSETQYFGPGTRLLVL.

The chain has TRBV11-2 and TRBJ2-2; D gene ambiguous. The germline CDR1 and CDR2 sequences are SGHAT and FQNNGV. The V end was cut by 1 base, the J end by 3 bases, with 15 bases between. This CDR3 contains 17 residues. The CDR3 bases are TGTGCCAGCAGCTTAGGCACGTGGCAGGCCTACACCGGGGAGCTGTTTTTT. Its translation: CASSLGTWQAYTGELFF.

V and J are TRBV19 and TRBJ1-3, with a weak D call TRBD1 (5 bases). Germline CDR1 is LNHDA and CDR2 is SQIVND (reference sequence). This CDR3 has 13 amino acids. Trimming took 5 bases from V and 0 from J, leaving 5 bases between them. As DNA, the CDR3 is TGTGCCAGTAGTCAGGGCTCTGGAAACACCATATATTTT. Its translation is CASSQGSGNTIYF.

This chain joins TRBV29-1 and TRBJ2-7, with 8 positions matching TRBD1. The germline V gene encodes CDR1 SQVTM and CDR2 ANQGSEA. V lost 3 bases and J lost 7; bases outside the gene matches: 14. CDR3 length equals 15 residues. CDR3 protein: CSVDTSGTGQWEQYF. The CDR3 DNA reads TGCAGCGTTGATACCTCCGGGACAGGCCAGTGGGAGCAGTACTTC.

This clone was seen a few times. V is TRBV19 and J is TRBJ2-1; maybe TRBD2 (5 bases). The germline V and J ends were trimmed by 7 bases and 8 bases, with 12 bases remaining between them. The CDR3 loop spans 12 amino acids. CDR1 and CDR2 from the germline V gene are LNHDA and SQIVND (reference sequence). The CDR3, as DNA: TGTGCCAGTACCTCGGAGAGGGATGAGCAGTTCTTC. Amino acid sequence: CASTSERDEQFF.

The table lists this clone with a count of one. CDR3 bases: TGTGCCAGCAGCCAGCTCCTACCTGGGGCGGGGGGCACCGGGGAGCTGTTTTTT. Translation gives CASSQLLPGAGGTGELFF. The genes are TRBV7-9 and TRBJ2-2, with TRBD2 matching 8 bases. Unmatched junction bases numbered 15, after V lost 5 bases and J lost 4 bases. CDR1 and CDR2 from the germline V gene are SEHNR and FQNEAQ (reference sequence). This CDR3 region has 18 residues.

This clone has just a few counts. The J gene is TRBJ1-6, the V gene TRBV27, with TRBD1 identical over 8 bases. CDR1 MNHEY and CDR2 SMNVEV come from the germline V gene (reference sequence). The CDR3 totals 18 residues. With V trimmed by 4 bases and J by 1 base, 9 bases remained unmatched. CDR3 sequence: CASSSMGQEASYNSPLHF. The CDR3 nucleotides read TGTGCCAGCAGTTCCATGGGACAGGAGGCTTCCTATAATTCACCCCTCCACTTT.

To note about this clone: The sample holds other DNA sequences that translate to the same CDR3. The chain uses TRBV6-5 and TRBJ1-2, with D tentatively TRBD1 (6 bases). Trimming shortened V by 0 bases and J by 4 bases, and 6 bases separated the two germline ends. Germline CDR1 MNHEY, CDR2 SVGAGI. The CDR3 extends over 13 amino acids. For the CDR3, the DNA is TGTGCCAGCAGTTACTCCAGGGGCTATGGCTACACCTTC. Translated, it gives CASSYSRGYGYTF.

The table lists this clone with a few counts. The V gene is TRBV7-2, the J gene TRBJ2-5; the D is unclear. The CDR3 sequence is 12 residues long. Germline lookup yields CDR1 SGHTA and CDR2 FQGNSA. With 1 base removed from V and 5 bases from J, the gap between germline ends came to 5 bases. This CDR3 reads CASSLDRETQYF. The CDR3 DNA follows: TGTGCCAGCAGCTTAGATCGGGAGACCCAGTACTTC.

A few counts support this clone. The rearrangement links TRBV2 to TRBJ1-3; 9 bases line up with TRBD1. This CDR3 comprises 15 residues. Germline CDR1 is SNHLY and CDR2 is FYNNEI. Trimming removed 5 bases from V and 1 base from J; junction bases left unmatched: 3. The CDR3 is CASSTDRGSGNTIYF. CDR3 nucleotide sequence: TGTGCCAGCAGTACGGACAGGGGTTCTGGAAACACCATATATTTT.

The chain is built from TRBV10-3 and TRBJ2-1; D is perhaps TRBD2 (7 bases). Germline V gene sequence: CDR1 ENHRY, CDR2 SYGVKD. This CDR3 region has 14 residues. V shed 6 bases and J shed 10 bases, with 19 bases lying between them. CDR3 nucleotides: TGTGCCATCAGCCCGGGGGGACCTAGGGGGGAGCAGTTCTTC. Encoded protein: CAISPGGPRGEQFF.

This clone has a handful of counts. The rearrangement links TRBV2 to TRBJ2-2; perhaps TRBD2 as D (6 bases). The germline V gene encodes CDR1 SNHLY and CDR2 FYNNEI. The CDR3 has 15 residues. The V gene lost 6 bases and the J gene lost 4 bases, with 15 bases spanning the gap. The CDR3 DNA sequence: TGTGCCAGCAGCCACACCGGGACTGTCACCGGGGAGCTGTTTTTT. Translating gives CASSHTGTVTGELFF.

This clone appeared a few times. This chain uses TRBV28 with TRBJ1-2, with D hard to call. Germline CDR1 is MDHEN and CDR2 is SYDVKM. This CDR3 spans 11 amino acids. V was clipped by 4 bases and J by 4 bases, with 4 bases between them. CDR3 region: CASSYSYGYTF. The CDR3, as DNA: TGTGCCAGCAGTTACAGCTATGGCTACACCTTC.

The chain joins TRBV30 to TRBJ2-5, with D perhaps TRBD1 (5 bases). The CDR3 sequence is 12 residues long. V gave up 4 bases and J gave up 1 base, with 7 bases separating them. Looked up from germline, CDR1 is GTSNPN and CDR2 is SVGIG (reference sequence). In DNA form, the CDR3 reads TGTGCCTGGACAGGGCTCCAAGAGACCCAGTACTTC. Amino acid sequence: CAWTGLQETQYF.

The rearrangement links TRBV19 to TRBJ1-1; D may be TRBD1 (6 bases). Germline-derived CDR1 and CDR2 are LNHDA and SQIVND (reference sequence). The germline V and J ends were trimmed by 5 bases and 5 bases, with 15 bases remaining between them. This CDR3 contains 14 residues. CDR3 amino acids: CASSAAGGETEAFF. The CDR3 DNA is TGTGCCAGTAGTGCTGCTGGGGGCGAAACTGAAGCTTTCTTT.

J is TRBJ2-2 and V is TRBV9; 9 nucleotides align to TRBD1. CDR3 length: 16 residues. The germline V gene has CDR1 SGDLS and CDR2 YYNGEE. J lost 5 bases, V lost 4 bases, and 9 bases had no gene match. The CDR3 spells CASSSPGQGGTGELFF. The CDR3 DNA is TGTGCCAGCAGCTCACCGGGACAGGGTGGTACCGGGGAGCTGTTTTTT.